The clone carrying this T cell receptor beta chain appeared a single time. Authors' processing steps: It was from reference gene primer amplification that nucleated cell counts were estimated. Sequenced by immunoSEQ multiplex PCR; TCRdb stores in-frame clones only, minus some. V and J calls and clone size come straight from that table; D and trimming were deduced from the DNA. Among around 60,000 clones, roughly 79% were seen once, and the ten largest hold about 30%. The source of the sample is a study of blood T cell repertoires in COVID-19. Study-wide context: Sources were T cells, B-cell-depleted T cells, or PBMCs; the material itself was cDNA or gDNA.

This CDR3 region has 13 residues. Germline CDR1 and CDR2: SGHDN and FVKESK. The V end lost 1 base, the J end lost 4 bases, and 7 bases lay between the germline ends. The gene calls are TRBV14 and TRBJ2-5; no firm D call. The receptor comes from a human donor in a cohort sampled during active COVID-19. Source material: peripheral blood. This chain's CDR3 is CASSQAGRETQYF. The CDR3 DNA reads as TGTGCCAGCAGCCAAGCGGGTCGAGAGACCCAGTACTTC. The variable domain in full, with the rest retrieved from reference TRBV14 and TRBJ2-5, is EAGVTQFPSHSVIEKGQTVTLRCDPISGHDNLYWYRRVMGKEIKFLLHFVKESKQDESGMPNNRFLAERTGGTYSTLKVQPAELEDSGVYFCASSQAGRETQYFGPGTRLLVL.